Included here is one T cell receptor (beta chain) sequence, with context. The CDR3 is made up of 15 amino acids. Trimming pared 0 bases from V and 6 bases from J, leaving 12 bases between. Per the germline V gene, CDR1 is SGDLS and CDR2 is YYNGEE. The source of the sample is a study of immune evolution from preneoplasia to lung adenocarcinoma. Repertoires were generated with immunoSEQ multiplex PCR, while TCRdb's copy carries only in-frame clones and drops some. The sample includes 4,500 or so clones, under 85% of them seen just once. The clonotype was recovered from a person between 55 and 80 years old with lung adenocarcinoma. Sequences were obtained from FFPE lung adenocarcinoma in situ tissue. J is TRBJ2-2 and V is TRBV9; D not certain. Here the CDR3 reads CASSVGGVTAGELFF. The CDR3 DNA reads TGTGCCAGCAGCGTAGGAGGTGTCACGGCCGGGGAGCTGTTTTTT.